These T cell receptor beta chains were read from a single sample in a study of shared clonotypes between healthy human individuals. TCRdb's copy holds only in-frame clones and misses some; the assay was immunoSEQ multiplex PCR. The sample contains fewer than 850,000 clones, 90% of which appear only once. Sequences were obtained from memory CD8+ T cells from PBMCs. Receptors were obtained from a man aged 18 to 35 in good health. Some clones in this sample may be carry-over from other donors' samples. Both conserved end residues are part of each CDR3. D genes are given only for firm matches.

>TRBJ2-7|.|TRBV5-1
CASSSPPWGESSGRGIYEQYF
TGCGCCAGCAGCTCCCCCCCATGGGGGGAGAGCAGCGGCAGAGGGATCTACGAGCAGTACTTC
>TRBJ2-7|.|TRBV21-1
CASSKLGSAYEQYF
TGTGCCAGCAGCAAATTAGGGTCCGCCTACGAGCAGTACTTC
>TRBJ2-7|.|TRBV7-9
CASSLGGRTYEQYF
TGTGCCAGCAGCTTAGGGGGGCGGACCTACGAGCAGTACTTC
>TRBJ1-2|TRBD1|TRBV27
CASSYDRGSGYTF
TGTGCCAGCAGTTATGACAGGGGCTCTGGCTACACCTTC
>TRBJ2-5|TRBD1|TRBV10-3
CAISLTGVQETQYF
TGTGCCATCAGTTTGACAGGGGTCCAAGAGACCCAGTACTTC
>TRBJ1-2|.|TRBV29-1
CSVPNRDGYGYTF
TGCAGCGTTCCTAACCGGGACGGCTATGGCTACACCTTC
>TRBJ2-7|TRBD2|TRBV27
CASSPPPERELYYEQYF
TGTGCCAGCAGCCCGCCCCCCGAGCGGGAGCTTTACTACGAGCAGTACTTC
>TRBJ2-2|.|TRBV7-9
CASSFPEGTEYTGELFF
TGTGCCAGCAGCTTTCCGGAGGGGACAGAGTACACCGGGGAGCTGTTTTTT
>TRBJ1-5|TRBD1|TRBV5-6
CASSAGQGRNQPQHF
TGTGCCAGCAGCGCCGGACAGGGGAGGAATCAGCCCCAGCATTTT
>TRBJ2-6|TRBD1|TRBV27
CASSSDRAGANVLTF
TGTGCCAGCAGTTCAGACAGGGCTGGGGCCAACGTCCTGACTTTC
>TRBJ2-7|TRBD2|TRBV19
CASSTGTSEFIEQYF
TGTGCCAGTAGTACCGGGACTAGCGAGTTCATCGAGCAGTACTTC
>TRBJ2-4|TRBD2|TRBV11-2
CASSLTSAKNIQYF
TGTGCCAGCAGCTTGACTAGCGCTAAAAACATTCAGTACTTC
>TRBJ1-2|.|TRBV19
CASSIARAYNYGYTF
TGTGCCAGTAGTATAGCCCGGGCCTACAACTATGGCTACACCTTC
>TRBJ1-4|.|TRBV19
CASSIGSGPTELFF
TGTGCCAGTAGTATCGGGAGCGGCCCGACGGAACTGTTTTTT
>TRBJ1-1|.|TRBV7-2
CASSLASATEAFF
TGTGCCAGCAGCTTAGCCTCGGCCACTGAAGCTTTCTTT
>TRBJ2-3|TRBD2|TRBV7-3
CASSVGLAGGPDTQYF
TGTGCCAGCAGCGTTGGACTAGCGGGAGGGCCGGATACGCAGTATTTT
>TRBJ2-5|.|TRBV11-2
CASSFRRAVGETQYF
TGTGCCAGCAGCTTCAGAAGGGCCGTTGGGGAGACCCAGTACTTC
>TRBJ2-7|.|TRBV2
CASSDAVSYEQYF
TGTGCCAGCAGTGATGCAGTTTCCTACGAGCAGTACTTC
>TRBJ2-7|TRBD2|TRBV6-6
CASSYGGRGVDEQYF
TGTGCCAGCAGTTACGGGGGGAGGGGTGTCGACGAGCAGTACTTC
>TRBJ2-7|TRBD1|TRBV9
CASSTGQASYEQYF
TGTGCCAGCAGCACGGGACAGGCCTCCTACGAGCAGTACTTC